The rows below give T cell receptor beta chains drawn from one sample of a study of beta chain features in type 1 diabetes. Clones were read by immunoSEQ multiplex PCR, and TCRdb kept only the in-frame ones, dropping some. The sample yields around 150,000 clones, 10% to 13% seen once. The sequencing input was central memory CD4+ T cells from blood. These receptors all stem from a man aged 25-45 years with type 1 diabetes. Both conserved end residues are part of each CDR3. The D gene is left open where the match is weak. Not all rows give a size; the values are once, few, many and, for expanded clones, a class.

d_call | j_call | clone_size | v_call | cdr3_nt | cdr3_aa
TRBD1 | TRBJ1-2 | few | TRBV18 | TGTGCCAGCTCACCTCCAAGGACAGGATATGATTACACCTTC | CASSPPRTGYDYTF
. | TRBJ1-2 | . | TRBV28 | TGTGCCAGCAGTTTAGCTACAGACGGCTACACCTTC | CASSLATDGYTF
TRBD1 | TRBJ1-2 | . | TRBV2 | TGTGCCAGCAGTGCCATCTACCCGGGACAGGGCTTCGGAGGCTACACCTTC | CASSAIYPGQGFGGYTF
. | TRBJ1-2 | few | TRBV29-1 | TGCAGCGTTTCCGGGACTTTCCTCAACTATGGCTACACCTTC | CSVSGTFLNYGYTF
. | TRBJ1-2 | . | TRBV5-1 | TGCGCCAGCAGCTTGACGGCAGGGGACGGCTACACCTTC | CASSLTAGDGYTF
. | TRBJ2-5 | . | TRBV18 | TGTGCCAGCTCACCGGAGGGAGAGACCCAGTACTTC | CASSPEGETQYF
. | TRBJ2-1 | few | TRBV27 | TGTGCCAGCAGTTCCTTAGGGGGATTCAATCATGAGCAGTTCTTC | CASSSLGGFNHEQFF
TRBD2 | TRBJ2-7 | . | TRBV27 | TGTGCCAGCAGTTTACACCGACAACCCGGACTAGCGACCACCTACGAGCAGTACTTC | CASSLHRQPGLATTYEQYF
. | TRBJ2-1 | few | TRBV18 | TGTGCCAGCTCACCACCCTATCCGGGTGAGCAGTTCTTC | CASSPPYPGEQFF
. | TRBJ2-3 | many | TRBV4-2 | TGTGCCAGCAGCCAAGATACGGGGGGCACAGATACGCAGTATTTT | CASSQDTGGTDTQYF
TRBD2 | TRBJ2-5 | . | TRBV13 | TGTGCCAGCAGCTTAGGCCTAGCGGGAGGCAGAGAGACCCAGTACTTC | CASSLGLAGGRETQYF
TRBD2 | TRBJ2-1 | few | TRBV29-1 | TGCAGCGTTAAAATCGGCGGGGGTCCCTACAATGAGCAGTTCTTC | CSVKIGGGPYNEQFF
TRBD1 | TRBJ2-5 | . | TRBV6-5 | TGTGCCAGCAGTTCCGGACAGGGAGAGGGGACCCAGTACTTC | CASSSGQGEGTQYF
TRBD2 | TRBJ2-5 | few | TRBV18 | TGTGCCAGCTCACCGGGACTAGCGGGAAGAGAGACCCAGTACTTC | CASSPGLAGRETQYF
. | TRBJ2-5 | few | TRBV2 | TGTGCCAGCAGTGAACGGGGGTACCAAGAGACCCAGTACTTC | CASSERGYQETQYF
TRBD1 | TRBJ1-5 | . | TRBV19 | TGTGCCAGTAGCCTGGACAGGGGAAACCTTCAGCCCCAGCATTTT | CASSLDRGNLQPQHF
TRBD2 | TRBJ2-1 | few | TRBV27 | TGTGCCAGCAGGGCCTTTGCTAGCGGGAGGGCCTACAATGAGCAGTTCTTC | CASRAFASGRAYNEQFF
TRBD1 | TRBJ2-7 | . | TRBV5-1 | TGCGCCAGCAGCCCGGCGGGGACAGGCCTGTACGAGCAGTACTTC | CASSPAGTGLYEQYF
TRBD2 | TRBJ2-3 | many | TRBV7-9 | TGTGCCAGCAGCTCACCGGGACTAGCGGGATATTATCCAGATACGCAGTATTTT | CASSSPGLAGYYPDTQYF
. | TRBJ1-4 | . | TRBV5-1 | TGCGCCAGCAGCTTCCTGGGGGGTGAAAAACTGTTTTTT | CASSFLGGEKLFF
. | TRBJ2-1 | few | TRBV11-2 | TGTGCCAGCAGCTTATCCCTTGACGGGAGCCGGGTAGGGCAGTTCTTC | CASSLSLDGSRVGQFF
TRBD2 | TRBJ2-5 | few | TRBV5-1 | TGCGCCAGCCGTTCCGTACTAGCGGGAGGAGAGACCCAGTACTTC | CASRSVLAGGETQYF
TRBD1 | TRBJ1-4 | few | TRBV4-1 | TGCGCCAGCAGCCAACCGGGACAGAAAGGGGAAAAACTGTTTTTT | CASSQPGQKGEKLFF
. | TRBJ1-2 | . | TRBV29-1 | TGCAGCGTTGAAGCGGATGGCTACACCTTC | CSVEADGYTF
. | TRBJ2-3 | . | TRBV10-3 | TGTGCCATCAGGAGACAGTCTAGCACAGATACGCAGTATTTT | CAIRRQSSTDTQYF
. | TRBJ1-2 | few | TRBV4-2 | TGTGCCAGCAGCCAAGATAGCAACGTAAACTATGGCTACACCTTC | CASSQDSNVNYGYTF
. | TRBJ2-1 | . | TRBV7-2 | TGTGCCAGCAGCTTACTTTCCCATGAGCAGTTCTTC | CASSLLSHEQFF
TRBD1 | TRBJ2-1 | few | TRBV18 | TGTGCCAGCTCACTGGGACAGAACAATGAGCAGTTCTTC | CASSLGQNNEQFF
TRBD1 | TRBJ1-1 | few | TRBV7-3 | TGTGCCAGCAGCCGACAGGGGGGCACTGAAGCTTTCTTT | CASSRQGGTEAFF
. | TRBJ2-2 | . | TRBV9 | TGTGCCAGCAGCGTGGGTCTCAAGAGGGCCGGGGAGCTGTTTTTT | CASSVGLKRAGELFF
. | TRBJ2-5 | few | TRBV28 | TGTGCCAGCATACCAATGACAGGTTTCCAAGAGACCCAGTACTTC | CASIPMTGFQETQYF
. | TRBJ1-2 | few | TRBV6-6 | TGTGCCAGCAGTCCCTCTCAGGGTCAGGACTATGGCTACACCTTC | CASSPSQGQDYGYTF
. | TRBJ1-4 | few | TRBV4-2 | TGTGCCAGCAGCCAAGATGGAGGCTACGATGAAAAACTGTTTTTT | CASSQDGGYDEKLFF
. | TRBJ2-6 | many | TRBV7-9 | TGTGCCAGCAGGGCCTCTGGGGCCAACGTCCTGACTTTC | CASRASGANVLTF
TRBD1 | TRBJ2-1 | . | TRBV27 | TGTGCCAGCAGTTCCCGGACAGGACTTGGCGATGAGCAGTTCTTC | CASSSRTGLGDEQFF
. | TRBJ1-2 | . | TRBV5-1 | TGCGCCAGCAGCTTGATTCCAGGGGACTATGGCTACACCTTC | CASSLIPGDYGYTF
. | TRBJ2-4 | few | TRBV28 | TGTGCCAGCAGTGGAGGGAGTATTCAGTACTTC | CASSGGSIQYF
TRBD2 | TRBJ2-3 | . | TRBV6-5 | TGTGCCAGCAGTTGGGTTAGCGGGAGAGGTGGTGGTACGCAGTATTTT | CASSWVSGRGGGTQYF
TRBD2 | TRBJ2-5 | once | TRBV28 | TGTGCCAGCAGTCTAGCGGGAAGAGAGACCCAGTACTTC | CASSLAGRETQYF
TRBD2 | TRBJ2-3 | . | TRBV14 | TGTGCCAGCAGCTCCACTAGCGGGAATGGGGATACGCAGTATTTT | CASSSTSGNGDTQYF
. | TRBJ1-5 | few | TRBV28 | TGTGCCAGCAGTTTATCGGTTAGCAATCAGCCCCAGCATTTT | CASSLSVSNQPQHF
TRBD2 | TRBJ2-7 | few | TRBV10-3 | TGTGCCATCAGTGGGAGTAGCGGGGGGGCCTCCTACGAGCAGTACTTC | CAISGSSGGASYEQYF
TRBD1 | TRBJ2-7 | . | TRBV25-1 | TGTGCCAGCAGGCCTCGGGGGACAGGTTTCTACGAGCAGTACTTC | CASRPRGTGFYEQYF
TRBD2 | TRBJ2-3 | . | TRBV9 | TGTGCCAGCAGCGTAGGCCTAGCGGGAGCGGATACGCAGTATTTT | CASSVGLAGADTQYF
. | TRBJ2-1 | few | TRBV6-1 | TGTGCCAGCAGGAACCCCCAGGGGCGCAATGAGCAGTTCTTC | CASRNPQGRNEQFF
TRBD2 | TRBJ2-7 | few | TRBV28 | TGTGCCAGCACCCTGTCTAGCGGGGGGATTGAGCAGTACTTC | CASTLSSGGIEQYF
TRBD1 | TRBJ2-7 | . | TRBV5-1 | TGCGCCAGCAGCACCGGACAGGGGGCTGGCGAGCAGTACTTC | CASSTGQGAGEQYF
. | TRBJ1-4 | . | TRBV18 | TGTGCCAGCTCACCACGCAGGGGTGGAGATGAAAAACTGTTTTTT | CASSPRRGGDEKLFF